This record looks at one T cell receptor beta chain sequence and its context. The antigen is not known. The material for each subset, its genomic DNA, was split evenly across several immunoSEQ plates. Methods used by the authors: ImmunoSEQ only sent back junction sequences with no quality scores, so filtering was done differently. This table comes from immunoSEQ multiplex PCR, and its TCRdb copy is limited to in-frame clones, with some not included. V, J and clone size were drawn from that table, and D and trimming were deduced from the DNA. The sample has about half a million clones; approximately 80% are singletons. All participating donors were Caucasian adults from Nashville, Tennessee. The data stem from a study of shared clonotypes between healthy human individuals. Study results and limitations: The expectation was that sequencing depth would affect clonotype sharing among donors.

Sequencing was done on a sample of PBMCs. The sequence came from a woman aged 40-49 years in good health. Some clones in this sample may be carry-over from other donors' samples.

The CDR3, as DNA: TGTGCCAGCTCACCTCGGGCGGGTGGGGCCAACGTCCTGACTTTC. Its translation is CASSPRAGGANVLTF. The V gene is TRBV6-5, the J gene TRBJ2-6; weak D call: TRBD2 (5 bases). CDR1 MNHEY and CDR2 SVGAGI come from the germline V gene. There are 15 residues in the CDR3. V was shortened by 8 bases and J by 3 bases, with 14 bases between the two germline ends.